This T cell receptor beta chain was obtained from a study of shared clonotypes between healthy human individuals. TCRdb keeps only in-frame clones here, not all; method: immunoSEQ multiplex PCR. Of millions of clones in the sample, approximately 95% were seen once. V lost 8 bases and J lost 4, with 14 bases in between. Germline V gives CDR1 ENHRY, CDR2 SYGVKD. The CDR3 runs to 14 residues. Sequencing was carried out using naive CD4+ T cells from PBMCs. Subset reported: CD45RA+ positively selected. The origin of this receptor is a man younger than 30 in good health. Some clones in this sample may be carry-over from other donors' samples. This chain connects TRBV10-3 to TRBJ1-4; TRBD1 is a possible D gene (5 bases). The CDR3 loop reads CAISDSKVNEKLFF. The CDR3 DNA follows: TGTGCCATCTCAGACAGCAAAGTTAATGAAAAACTGTTTTTT.